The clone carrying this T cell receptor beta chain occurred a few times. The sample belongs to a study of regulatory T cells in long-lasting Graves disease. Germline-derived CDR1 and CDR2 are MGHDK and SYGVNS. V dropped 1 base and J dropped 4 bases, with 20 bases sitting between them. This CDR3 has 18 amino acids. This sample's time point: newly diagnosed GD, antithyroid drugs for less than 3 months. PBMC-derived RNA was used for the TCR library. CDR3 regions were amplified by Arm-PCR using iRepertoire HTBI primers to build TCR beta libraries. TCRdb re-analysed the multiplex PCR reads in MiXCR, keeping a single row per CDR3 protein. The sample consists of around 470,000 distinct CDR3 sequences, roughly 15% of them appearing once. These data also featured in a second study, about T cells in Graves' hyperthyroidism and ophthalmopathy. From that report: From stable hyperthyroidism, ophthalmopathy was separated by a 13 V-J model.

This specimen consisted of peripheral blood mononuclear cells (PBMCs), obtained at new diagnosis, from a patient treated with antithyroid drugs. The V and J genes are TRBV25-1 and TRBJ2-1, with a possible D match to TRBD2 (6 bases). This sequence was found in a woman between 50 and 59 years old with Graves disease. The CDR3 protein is CASSESWGGSVGYNEQFF. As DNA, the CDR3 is TGTGCCAGCAGTGAATCCTGGGGAGGTAGCGTGGGTTACAATGAGCAGTTCTTC.